Below are 5 T cell receptor beta chains sequenced from a single sample in a study of identical twins. MiXCR, applied by TCRdb to the 5' RACE reads, yields one record per CDR3 protein. Of approximately 1.8 million distinct CDR3 sequences listed, about 32% are singletons. The sequencing sample was made of cord blood. These receptors came from a newborn girl in good health.

The J gene is TRBJ1-2, the V gene TRBV29-1, with 7 bases matching TRBD1. In germline, CDR1 is SQVTM, CDR2 ANQGSEA. The CDR3 runs 13 residues. Unmatched junction bases numbered 6, after V lost 4 bases and J lost 4 bases. The CDR3 loop reads CSVAVTGTYGYTF. The CDR3 nucleotides are TGCAGCGTTGCTGTGACAGGGACCTATGGCTACACCTTC.

The chain is built from TRBV5-1 and TRBJ1-2; 8 nucleotides align to TRBD1. Per germline, CDR1 SGHRS and CDR2 YFSETQ. CDR3 size: 14 residues. Unmatched junction bases numbered 3, after V lost 3 bases and J lost 2 bases. In DNA form, the CDR3 reads TGCGCCAGCAGCTGGGACAGGACGAACTATGGCTACACCTTC. This encodes CASSWDRTNYGYTF.

The genes are TRBV24-1 and TRBJ1-4, with no clear D. The germline gives CDR1 KGHDR, CDR2 SFDVKD. The CDR3 consists of 15 residues. V gave up 10 bases and J gave up 0 bases, with 14 bases separating them. This chain's CDR3 is CATEREAATNEKLFF. The CDR3 nucleotides read TGTGCCACAGAGCGAGAGGCAGCAACTAATGAAAAACTGTTTTTT.

This clonotype was observed a few times. This chain's CDR3 is CASGLASSNEQFF. CDR3 sequence (DNA): TGTGCCAGCGGTTTGGCTAGCAGCAATGAGCAGTTCTTC. The chain employs TRBV7-9 and TRBJ2-1, with D maybe TRBD2 (5 bases). CDR1 and CDR2 from the germline V gene are SEHNR and FQNEAQ (reference sequence). This CDR3 has 13 residues. The V and J ends lost 8 bases and 6 bases respectively, with 14 bases between them.

The chain uses TRBV4-1 and TRBJ2-1; 7 bases match TRBD2. Trimming cost V 0 bases and J 3 bases; bases outside gene matches: 8. CDR3 size: 17 residues. In germline, CDR1 is MGHRA, CDR2 YSYEKL. The CDR3 nucleotides are TGCGCCAGCAGCCAAGATTCTGGCGGGAGCCTCTACAATGAGCAGTTCTTC. Protein sequence: CASSQDSGGSLYNEQFF.